A selection of T cell receptor beta chains follows, all from one sample in a study of blood T cell repertoires in COVID-19. The data were produced by immunoSEQ multiplex PCR, yet TCRdb's version contains in-frame clones alone and is incomplete. Of about 240,000 clones listed, more than 75% are singletons. The sequenced material came from PBMCs or T cells enriched from blood (not recorded which). These TCRs come from a woman aged 40-49 years with acute COVID-19. The CDR3 runs from the conserved cysteine through the conserved F or W. D genes are given only for firm matches. Size is omitted from some rows. Given values are once, few, many or a class for expanded clones.

D gene | J gene | clone size | V gene | CDR3 protein | CDR3 DNA
NA | TRBJ2-1 | NA | TRBV6-1 | CASSEALGTHNEQFF | TGTGCCAGCAGTGAAGCGCTTGGGACACACAATGAGCAGTTCTTC
TRBD2 | TRBJ2-7 | NA | TRBV10-1 | CASSESAGGGEQYF | TGCGCCAGCAGTGAGTCGGCCGGGGGAGGGGAGCAGTACTTC
NA | TRBJ2-3 | NA | TRBV6-5 | CASSYLDTQYF | TGTGCCAGCAGTTACCTGGATACGCAGTATTTT
TRBD1 | TRBJ1-5 | NA | TRBV19 | CASSIDRVTGDNQPQHF | TGTGCCAGTAGTATAGATCGTGTGACAGGGGACAATCAGCCCCAGCATTTT
NA | TRBJ2-3 | NA | TRBV9 | CASSPRWSTDTQYF | TGTGCCAGCAGCCCGAGGTGGTCCACAGATACGCAGTATTTT
NA | TRBJ1-4 | NA | TRBV11-2 | CASSLGPHNEKLFF | TGTGCCAGCAGCTTAGGGCCCCATAATGAAAAACTGTTTTTT
NA | TRBJ1-3 | NA | TRBV28 | CASHNSGFGNTIYF | TGTGCCAGCCATAACTCAGGGTTTGGAAACACCATATATTTT
NA | TRBJ2-2 | NA | TRBV3-1/TRBV3-2 | CASSQETDTGELFF | TGTGCCAGCAGCCAAGAGACTGACACCGGGGAGCTGTTTTTT
NA | TRBJ2-6 | NA | TRBV10-2 | CASSELPLSANVLTF | TGCGCCAGCAGTGAGTTGCCGCTATCGGCCAACGTCCTGACTTTC
TRBD1 | TRBJ2-7 | NA | TRBV28 | CASIPLGTGSYEQYF | TGTGCCAGCATCCCCTTGGGGACAGGATCCTACGAGCAGTACTTC
NA | TRBJ1-5 | NA | TRBV15 | CATSREGGNGRQPQHF | TGTGCCACCAGCAGAGAAGGAGGGAATGGTCGGCAGCCCCAGCATTTT
TRBD2 | TRBJ2-1 | NA | TRBV13 | CASSLGAGVSYNEQFF | TGTGCCAGCAGCTTAGGAGCGGGAGTATCCTACAATGAGCAGTTCTTC
NA | TRBJ2-3 | NA | TRBV21-1 | CALCTSGRVWSTDTQYF | TGTGCCCTGTGCACTAGCGGGAGGGTGTGGAGCACAGATACGCAGTATTTT
TRBD2 | TRBJ2-5 | NA | TRBV11-2 | CASSSSTSPETQYF | TGTGCCAGCAGCTCCTCGACTAGCCCAGAGACCCAGTACTTC
TRBD2 | TRBJ2-2 | NA | TRBV7-3 | CASSLFSTSGRGTGELFF | TGTGCCAGCAGCTTATTTTCGACTAGCGGAAGGGGCACCGGGGAGCTGTTTTTT
TRBD1 | TRBJ2-3 | NA | TRBV2 | CASSEDRVRSDTQYF | TGTGCCAGCAGTGAGGACAGGGTGAGATCAGATACGCAGTATTTT
TRBD1 | TRBJ2-2 | NA | TRBV7-9 | CASSHRDRVTTGELFF | TGTGCCAGCAGCCACCGGGACAGGGTAACCACCGGGGAGCTGTTTTTT
TRBD1 | TRBJ1-6 | NA | TRBV11-2 | CASSKLQGRDSPLHF | TGTGCCAGCAGCAAACTACAGGGGCGGGATTCACCCCTCCACTTT
TRBD1 | TRBJ1-6 | NA | TRBV2 | CASSVGTVNSPLHF | TGTGCCAGCAGTGTGGGGACAGTTAATTCACCCCTCCACTTT
NA | TRBJ2-6 | NA | TRBV3-1/TRBV3-2 | CASSQGGSGANVLTF | TGTGCCAGCAGCCAAGGAGGTTCTGGGGCCAACGTCCTGACTTTC
NA | TRBJ1-6 | NA | TRBV12-5 | CASGLGQGFTPLHF | TGTGCTAGTGGTTTGGGGCAGGGTTTTACACCCCTCCACTTT
NA | TRBJ2-7 | once | TRBV5-4 | CASSFTGGYEQYF | TGTGCCAGCAGCTTCACAGGTGGCTACGAGCAGTACTTC
NA | TRBJ2-6 | NA | TRBV5-3 | CARSFARAHSGANVLTF | TGTGCCAGAAGCTTCGCCAGGGCCCACTCTGGGGCCAACGTCCTGACTTTC
TRBD1 | TRBJ2-7 | NA | TRBV2 | CASRQGAYEQYF | TGTGCCAGCCGACAGGGGGCCTACGAGCAGTACTTC
TRBD2 | TRBJ2-2 | NA | TRBV16 | CASSQKWTRKAGELFF | TGTGCCAGCAGCCAAAAATGGACTAGGAAGGCCGGGGAGCTGTTTTTT
NA | TRBJ2-1 | NA | TRBV29-1 | CSVGRTYNEQFF | TGCAGCGTAGGCAGGACCTACAATGAGCAGTTCTTC
NA | TRBJ2-5 | NA | TRBV5-4 | CASSGGNRGQETQYF | TGTGCCAGCAGCGGAGGTAACCGGGGACAAGAGACCCAGTACTTC
TRBD2 | TRBJ2-3 | few | TRBV7-3 | CASSRKLAGVSNTQYF | TGTGCCAGCAGCCGTAAACTAGCGGGAGTTTCGAATACGCAGTATTTT
NA | TRBJ1-4 | NA | TRBV30 | CAWRGGDPEGEKLFF | TGTGCCTGGAGAGGGGGTGACCCCGAGGGGGAAAAACTGTTTTTT